This TCR beta chain is drawn from a study of T cells in Graves' hyperthyroidism and ophthalmopathy. Study overall: Peripheral blood was collected at initial diagnosis, before any treatment. Findings and limits, study-wide: Most thyroid clonotypes expanded above 0.001 appeared in blood too.

This clonotype was detected ten times or more. Its antigen is still unknown. The V gene's germline CDR1 is SGHVS and CDR2 FQNEAQ. There are 14 residues in the CDR3. The germline V and J ends were trimmed by 4 bases and 4 bases, with 13 bases remaining between them. Amplification yielded TCR beta CDR3 regions, with RNA transcripts as the source. The HTBI set primed first-round TCR CDR3 RT-PCR. TCRdb redid the calling of the multiplex PCR reads with MiXCR, one entry per CDR3 protein. This sample has about 560,000 distinct CDR3 sequences, with 14% found just once. Sequencing was performed on blood. The sequence came from a middle-aged woman with Graves' hyperthyroidism. V usage is TRBV7-8 and J usage is TRBJ1-2; D is possibly TRBD1 (5 bases). CDR3 nucleotide sequence: TGTGCCAGCAGCTCCAGCGGAGGGACCTATGGCTACACCTTC. This codes for CASSSSGGTYGYTF.